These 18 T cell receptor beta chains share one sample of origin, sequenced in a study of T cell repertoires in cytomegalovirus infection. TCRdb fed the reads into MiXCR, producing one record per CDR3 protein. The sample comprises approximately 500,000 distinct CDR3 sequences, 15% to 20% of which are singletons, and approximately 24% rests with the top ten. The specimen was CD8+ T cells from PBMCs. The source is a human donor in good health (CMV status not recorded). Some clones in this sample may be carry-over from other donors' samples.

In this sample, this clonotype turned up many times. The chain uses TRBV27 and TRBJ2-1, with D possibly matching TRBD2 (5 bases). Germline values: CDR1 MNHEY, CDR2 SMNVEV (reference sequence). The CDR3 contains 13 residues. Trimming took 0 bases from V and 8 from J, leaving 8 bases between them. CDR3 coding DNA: TGTGCCAGCAGTTTATCGCGGCGGGATGAGCAGTTCTTC. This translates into CASSLSRRDEQFF.

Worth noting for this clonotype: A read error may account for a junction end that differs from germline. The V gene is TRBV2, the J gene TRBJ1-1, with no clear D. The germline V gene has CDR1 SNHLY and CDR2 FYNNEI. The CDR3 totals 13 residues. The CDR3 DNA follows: TGTGCCAGCAGTGAATTGGGGAACACTGAATCTTTCTTT. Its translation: CASSELGNTESFF.

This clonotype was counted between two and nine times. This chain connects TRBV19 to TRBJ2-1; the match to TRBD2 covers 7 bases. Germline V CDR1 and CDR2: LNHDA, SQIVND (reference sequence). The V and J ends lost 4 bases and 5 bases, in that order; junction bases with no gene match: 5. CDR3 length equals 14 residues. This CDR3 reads CASSRASGDNEQFF. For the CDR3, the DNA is TGTGCCAGTAGTAGGGCTAGCGGAGACAATGAGCAGTTCTTC.

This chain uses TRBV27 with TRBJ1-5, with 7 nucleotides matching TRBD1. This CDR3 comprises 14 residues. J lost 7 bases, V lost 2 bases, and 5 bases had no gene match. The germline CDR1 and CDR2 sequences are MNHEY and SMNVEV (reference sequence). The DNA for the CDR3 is TGTGCCAGCAGTTTAGGGACAGATAGGCAGCCCCAGCATTTT. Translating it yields CASSLGTDRQPQHF.

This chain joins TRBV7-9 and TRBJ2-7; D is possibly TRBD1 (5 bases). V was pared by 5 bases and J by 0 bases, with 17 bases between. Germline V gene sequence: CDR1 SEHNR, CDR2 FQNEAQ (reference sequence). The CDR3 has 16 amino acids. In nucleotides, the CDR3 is TGTGCCAGCAGCGGTGCATTGGACAAGATCTCCTACGAGCAGTACTTC. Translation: CASSGALDKISYEQYF.

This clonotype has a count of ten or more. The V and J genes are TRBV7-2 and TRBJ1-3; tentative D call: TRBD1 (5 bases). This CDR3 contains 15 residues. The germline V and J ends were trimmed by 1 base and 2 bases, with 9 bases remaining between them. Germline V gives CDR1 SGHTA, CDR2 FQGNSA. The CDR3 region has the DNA TGTGCCAGCAGCTTAGGTGACAGAGCTGGAAACACCATATATTTT. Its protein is CASSLGDRAGNTIYF.

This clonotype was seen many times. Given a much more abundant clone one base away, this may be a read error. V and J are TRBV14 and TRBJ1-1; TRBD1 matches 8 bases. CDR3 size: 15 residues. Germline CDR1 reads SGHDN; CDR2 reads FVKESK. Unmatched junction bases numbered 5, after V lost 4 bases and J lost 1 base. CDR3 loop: CASSPRTGKNTEAFF. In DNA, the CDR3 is TGTGCCAGCAGCCCCCGGACAGGGAAGAACACTGAAGCTTTCTTT.

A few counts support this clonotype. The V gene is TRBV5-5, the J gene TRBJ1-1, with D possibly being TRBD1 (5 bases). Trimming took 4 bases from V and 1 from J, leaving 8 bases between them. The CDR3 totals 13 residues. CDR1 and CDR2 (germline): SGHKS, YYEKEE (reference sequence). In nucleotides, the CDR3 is TGTGCCAGCAGCGGGGACGAGAACACTGAAGCTTTCTTT. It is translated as CASSGDENTEAFF. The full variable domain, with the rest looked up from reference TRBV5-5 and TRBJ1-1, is DAGVTQSPTHLIKTRGQQVTLRCSPISGHKSVSWYQQVLGQGPQFIFQYYEKEERGRGNFPDRFSARQFPNYSSELNVNALLLGDSALYLCASSGDENTEAFFGQGTRLTVV.

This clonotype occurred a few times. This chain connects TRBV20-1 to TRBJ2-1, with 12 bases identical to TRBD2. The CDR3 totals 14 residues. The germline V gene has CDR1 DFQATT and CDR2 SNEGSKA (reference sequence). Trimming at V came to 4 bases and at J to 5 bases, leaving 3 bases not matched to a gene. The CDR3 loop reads CSAIGLAGNNEQFF. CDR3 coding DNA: TGCAGTGCTATCGGACTAGCGGGAAACAATGAGCAGTTCTTC.

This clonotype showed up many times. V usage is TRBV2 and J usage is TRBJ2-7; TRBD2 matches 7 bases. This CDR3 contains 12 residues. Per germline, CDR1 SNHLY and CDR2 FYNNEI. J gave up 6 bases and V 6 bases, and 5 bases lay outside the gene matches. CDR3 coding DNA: TGTGCCAGCAGCCGCGGGAGCCGCGAGCAGTACTTC. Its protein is CASSRGSREQYF.

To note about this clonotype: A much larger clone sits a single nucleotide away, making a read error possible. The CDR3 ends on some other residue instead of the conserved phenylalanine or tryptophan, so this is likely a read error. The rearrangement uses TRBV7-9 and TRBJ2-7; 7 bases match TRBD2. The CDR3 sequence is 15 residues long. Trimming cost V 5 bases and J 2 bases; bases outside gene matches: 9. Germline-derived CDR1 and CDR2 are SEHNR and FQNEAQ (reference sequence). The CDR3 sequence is CASSPRGSGPYEQYL. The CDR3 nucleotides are TGTGCCAGCAGCCCCCGGGGTAGCGGGCCCTACGAGCAGTACTTA.

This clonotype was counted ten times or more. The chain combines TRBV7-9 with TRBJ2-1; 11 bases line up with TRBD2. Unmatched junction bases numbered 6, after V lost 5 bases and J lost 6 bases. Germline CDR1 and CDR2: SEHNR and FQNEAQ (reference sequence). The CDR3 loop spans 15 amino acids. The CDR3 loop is CASSPTSGRVNEQFF. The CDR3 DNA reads TGTGCCAGCAGCCCTACTAGCGGGAGAGTCAATGAGCAGTTCTTC.

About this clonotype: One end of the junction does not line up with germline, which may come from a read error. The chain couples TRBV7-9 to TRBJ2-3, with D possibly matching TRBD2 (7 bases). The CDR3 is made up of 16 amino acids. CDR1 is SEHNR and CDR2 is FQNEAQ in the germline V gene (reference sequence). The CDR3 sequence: CARSFLRGASTDTQYF. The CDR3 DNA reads TGTGCCAGGAGCTTCCTCCGGGGGGCGAGCACAGATACGCAGTATTTT.

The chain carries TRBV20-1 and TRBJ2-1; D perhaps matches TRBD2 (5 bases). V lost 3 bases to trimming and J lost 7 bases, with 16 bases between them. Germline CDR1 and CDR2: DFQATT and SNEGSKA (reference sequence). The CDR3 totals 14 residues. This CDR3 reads CSASPRGQRNEQFF. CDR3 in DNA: TGCAGTGCTAGCCCCCGGGGTCAAAGGAATGAGCAGTTCTTC.

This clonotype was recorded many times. The CDR3, as DNA: TGTGCCACCAGTGATTTTACCGGGACAGAAGGGACAGATACGCAGTATTTT. Amino acid sequence: CATSDFTGTEGTDTQYF. V and J are TRBV24-1 and TRBJ2-3; 7 bases align to TRBD1. Per germline, CDR1 KGHDR and CDR2 SFDVKD. This CDR3 comprises 17 residues. After removal of 1 base from V and 3 bases from J, the junction contained 9 bases not matched to a gene.

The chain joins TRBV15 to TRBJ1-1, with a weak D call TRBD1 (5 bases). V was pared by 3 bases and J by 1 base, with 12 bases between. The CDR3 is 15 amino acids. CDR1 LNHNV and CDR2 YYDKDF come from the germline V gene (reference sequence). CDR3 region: CATSSPGQTNTEAFF. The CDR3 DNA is TGTGCCACCAGCAGCCCAGGACAAACGAACACTGAAGCTTTCTTT.

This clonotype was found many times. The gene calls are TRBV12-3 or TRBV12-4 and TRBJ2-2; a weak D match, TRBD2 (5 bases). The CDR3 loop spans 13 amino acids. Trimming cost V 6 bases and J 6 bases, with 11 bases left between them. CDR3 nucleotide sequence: TGTGCCAGCAGGCCGAGAGGGCCCGGGGAGCTGTTTTTT. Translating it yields CASRPRGPGELFF.

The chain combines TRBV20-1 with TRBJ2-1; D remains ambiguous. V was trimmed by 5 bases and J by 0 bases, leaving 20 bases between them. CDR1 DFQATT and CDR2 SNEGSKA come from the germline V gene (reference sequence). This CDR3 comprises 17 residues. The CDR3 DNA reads TGCAGTGCTGGCCGACCCCCACTCGGCATCTCCTACAATGAGCAGTTCTTC. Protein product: CSAGRPPLGISYNEQFF.